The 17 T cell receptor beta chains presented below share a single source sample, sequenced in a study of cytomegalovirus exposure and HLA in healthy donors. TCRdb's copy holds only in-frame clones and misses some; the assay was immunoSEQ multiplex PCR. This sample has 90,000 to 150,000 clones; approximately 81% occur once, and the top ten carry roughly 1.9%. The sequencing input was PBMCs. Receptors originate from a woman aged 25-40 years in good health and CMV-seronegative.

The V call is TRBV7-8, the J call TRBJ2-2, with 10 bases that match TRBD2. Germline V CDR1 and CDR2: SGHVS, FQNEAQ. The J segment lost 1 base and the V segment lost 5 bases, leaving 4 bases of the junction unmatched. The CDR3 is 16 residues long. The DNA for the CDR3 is TGTGCCAGCAGCCCGTCTAGCGGGGGGAACACCGGGGAGCTGTTTTTT. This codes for CASSPSSGGNTGELFF.

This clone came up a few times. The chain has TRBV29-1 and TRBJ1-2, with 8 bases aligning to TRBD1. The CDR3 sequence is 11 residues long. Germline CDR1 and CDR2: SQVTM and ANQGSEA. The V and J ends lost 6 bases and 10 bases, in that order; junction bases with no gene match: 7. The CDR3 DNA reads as TGCAGCGTCCGACAGGGGCCCGACTACACCTTC. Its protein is CSVRQGPDYTF.

This chain's CDR3 is CASSVSSGTGFSNQPQHF. The DNA for the CDR3 is TGTGCCAGCAGTGTTAGTTCCGGGACAGGGTTTAGCAATCAGCCCCAGCATTTT. The chain employs TRBV5-8 and TRBJ1-5, with 9 bases that match TRBD1. Germline V lookup: CDR1 SGHTS, CDR2 YDEGEE. Trimming took 5 bases from V and 0 from J; bases not matched to a gene: 12. This CDR3 comprises 18 residues. Full variable domain (missing parts from reference TRBV5-8 and TRBJ1-5): EAGVTQSPTHLIKTRGQQATLRCSPISGHTSVYWYQQALGLGLQFLLWYDEGEERNRGNFPPRFSGRQFPNYSSELNVNALELEDSALYLCASSVSSGTGFSNQPQHFGDGTRLSIL.

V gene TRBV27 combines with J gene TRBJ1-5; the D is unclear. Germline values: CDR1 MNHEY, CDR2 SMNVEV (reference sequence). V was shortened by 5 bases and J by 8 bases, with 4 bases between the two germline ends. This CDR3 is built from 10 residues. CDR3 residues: CASSREPQHF. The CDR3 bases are TGTGCCAGCAGTCGAGAGCCCCAGCATTTT.

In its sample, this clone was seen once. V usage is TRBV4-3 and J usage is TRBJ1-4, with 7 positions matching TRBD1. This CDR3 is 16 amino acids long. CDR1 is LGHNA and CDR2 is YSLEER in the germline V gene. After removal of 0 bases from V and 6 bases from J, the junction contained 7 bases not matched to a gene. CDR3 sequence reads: CASSQDRGQSHEKLFF. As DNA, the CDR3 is TGCGCCAGCAGCCAAGATCGGGGACAGTCGCATGAAAAACTGTTTTTT.

CDR3 bases: TGTGCCAGTAGCCTTATTCCAGGGGGCGAGCAGTACTTC. This codes for CASSLIPGGEQYF. The V and J genes are TRBV19 and TRBJ2-7; 7 nucleotides match TRBD1. The V segment lost 6 bases and the J segment 6 bases; nucleotides outside the gene matches: 8. The CDR3 has 13 amino acids. Germline V gene data show CDR1 as LNHDA and CDR2 as SQIVND (reference sequence).

CDR3 amino acids: CAWSVMPSGRYQETQYF. In nucleotides, the CDR3 is TGTGCCTGGAGTGTAATGCCTAGCGGTCGGTACCAAGAGACCCAGTACTTC. This sequence joins TRBV30 and TRBJ2-5, with 7 bases lining up with TRBD2. Germline V gene lookup returns CDR1 GTSNPN and CDR2 SVGIG (reference sequence). V dropped 0 bases and J dropped 0; count of bases not matched to a gene: 10. The CDR3 totals 17 residues. Variable domain in full (rest from reference TRBV30 and TRBJ2-5): SQTIHQWPATLVQPVGSPLSLECTVEGTSNPNLYWYRQAAGRGLQLLFYSVGIGQISSEVPQNLSASRPQDRQFILSSKKLLLSDSGFYLCAWSVMPSGRYQETQYFGPGTRLLVL.

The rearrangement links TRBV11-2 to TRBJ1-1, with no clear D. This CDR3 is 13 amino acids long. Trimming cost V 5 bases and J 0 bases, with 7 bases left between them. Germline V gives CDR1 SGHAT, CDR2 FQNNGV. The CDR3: CASSLVVNTEAFF. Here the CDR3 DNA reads TGTGCCAGCAGCCTGGTAGTGAACACTGAAGCTTTCTTT.

CDR3 nucleotides: TGCGCCAGCAGCTTGGGAGGGAAGGAGACCCAGTACTTC. This codes for CASSLGGKETQYF. The rearrangement joins TRBV5-1 to TRBJ2-5; TRBD2 is a possible D gene (5 bases). Germline V gene data show CDR1 as SGHRS and CDR2 as YFSETQ. This CDR3 comprises 13 residues. V was cut by 0 bases and J by 5 bases, with 8 bases left in between.

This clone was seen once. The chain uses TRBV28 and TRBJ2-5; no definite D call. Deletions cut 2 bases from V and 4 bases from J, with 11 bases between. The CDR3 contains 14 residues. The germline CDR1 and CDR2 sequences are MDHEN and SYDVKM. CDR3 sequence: CASSLASGPETQYF. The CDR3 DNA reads TGTGCCAGCAGTTTAGCTTCAGGCCCAGAGACCCAGTACTTC.

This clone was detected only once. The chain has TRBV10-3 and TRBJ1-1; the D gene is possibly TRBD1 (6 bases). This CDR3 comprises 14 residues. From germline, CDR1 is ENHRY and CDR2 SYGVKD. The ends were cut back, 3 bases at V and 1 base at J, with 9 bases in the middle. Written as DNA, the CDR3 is TGTGCCATCAGTGAACAGGGTAAGAACACTGAAGCTTTCTTT. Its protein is CAISEQGKNTEAFF.

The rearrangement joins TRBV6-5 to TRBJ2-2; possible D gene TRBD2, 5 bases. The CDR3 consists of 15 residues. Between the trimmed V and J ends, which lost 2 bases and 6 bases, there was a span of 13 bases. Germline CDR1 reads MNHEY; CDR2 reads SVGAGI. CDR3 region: CASSYLGVHAGELFF. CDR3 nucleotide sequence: TGTGCCAGCAGTTACCTCGGGGTTCACGCCGGGGAGCTGTTTTTT.

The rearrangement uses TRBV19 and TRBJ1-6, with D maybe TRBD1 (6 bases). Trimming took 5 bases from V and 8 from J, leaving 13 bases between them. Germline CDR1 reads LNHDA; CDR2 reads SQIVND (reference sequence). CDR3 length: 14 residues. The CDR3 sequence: CASSPQGGDSPLHF. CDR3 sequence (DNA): TGTGCCAGTAGTCCGCAAGGGGGGGATTCACCCCTCCACTTT.

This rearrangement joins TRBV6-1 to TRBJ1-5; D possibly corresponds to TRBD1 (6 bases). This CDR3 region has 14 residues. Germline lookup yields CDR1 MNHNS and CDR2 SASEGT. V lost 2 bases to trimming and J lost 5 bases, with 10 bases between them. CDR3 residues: CASSETGNHQPQHF. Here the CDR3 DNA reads TGTGCCAGCAGTGAAACAGGGAACCATCAGCCCCAGCATTTT.

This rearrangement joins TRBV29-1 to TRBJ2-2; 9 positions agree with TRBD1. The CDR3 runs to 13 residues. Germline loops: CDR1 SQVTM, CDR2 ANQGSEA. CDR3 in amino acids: CGHRGPGTGELFF. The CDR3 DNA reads TGCGGCCACAGGGGGCCGGGCACCGGGGAGCTGTTTTTT.

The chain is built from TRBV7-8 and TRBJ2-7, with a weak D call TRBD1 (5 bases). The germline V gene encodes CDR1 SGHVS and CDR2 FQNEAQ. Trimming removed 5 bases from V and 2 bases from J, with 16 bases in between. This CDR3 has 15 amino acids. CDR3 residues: CASSPRGRATYEQYF. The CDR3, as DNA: TGTGCCAGCAGCCCTAGGGGCAGGGCGACCTACGAGCAGTACTTC.

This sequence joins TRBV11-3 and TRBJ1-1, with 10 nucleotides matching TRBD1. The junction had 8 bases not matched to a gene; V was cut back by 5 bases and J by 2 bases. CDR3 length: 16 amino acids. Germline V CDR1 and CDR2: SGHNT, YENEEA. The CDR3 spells CASSRQTGGGNTEAFF. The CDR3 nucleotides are TGTGCCAGCAGCCGTCAGACAGGGGGCGGCAACACTGAAGCTTTCTTT.